These 19 T cell receptor beta chains were all obtained from the same sample, sequenced in a study of sequential checkpoint blockade in melanoma. Treatment here: randomized to nivolumab then ipilimumab (arm A) or the reverse (arm B). The data were produced by immunoSEQ multiplex PCR, yet TCRdb's version contains in-frame clones alone and is incomplete. The data contain 7,500 to 9,500 clones, around 20% of them singletons. The source was tumor tissue (inferred from file names), collected from a patient given nivolumab and ipilimumab in sequence. The receptors were gathered from a human donor with melanoma.

This clone was counted a few times. The V gene is TRBV4-1, the J gene TRBJ2-5; tentative D call: TRBD2 (6 bases). Germline V lookup: CDR1 MGHRA, CDR2 YSYEKL. V dropped 4 bases and J dropped 0 bases, with 15 bases sitting between them. This CDR3 is 16 amino acids long. The CDR3 DNA sequence: TGCGCCAGCAGCCTTAGCGGATCAATGTACCAAGAGACCCAGTACTTC. It codes for CASSLSGSMYQETQYF.

The chain has TRBV5-1 and TRBJ2-1, with D tentatively TRBD2 (5 bases). CDR3 length: 15 residues. Trimming stripped 2 bases from V and 0 bases from J, with 9 bases between. Per germline, CDR1 SGHRS and CDR2 YFSETQ. The chain's CDR3 is CASSFKGSSYNEQFF. Here the CDR3 DNA reads TGCGCCAGCAGCTTCAAAGGGAGCTCCTACAATGAGCAGTTCTTC.

This clone was counted only a few times. V gene TRBV11-3 combines with J gene TRBJ2-3; the match to TRBD2 covers 10 bases. Germline CDR1 SGHNT, CDR2 YENEEA. With V trimmed by 2 bases and J by 5 bases, 7 bases remained unmatched. The CDR3 loop spans 16 amino acids. The CDR3 loop reads CASSLLASGGLDTQYF. The DNA for the CDR3 is TGTGCCAGCAGCTTATTGGCTAGCGGGGGTTTAGATACGCAGTATTTT.

This clone has more than one count but fewer than ten. This chain joins TRBV28 and TRBJ2-5; D is unclear. Per the germline V gene, CDR1 is MDHEN and CDR2 is SYDVKM. Deletions cut 7 bases from V and 2 bases from J, with 11 bases between. The CDR3 runs to 13 residues. CDR3 nucleotides: TGTGCCAGCAAGTTTACACGGCAAGAGACCCAGTACTTC. This sequence encodes CASKFTRQETQYF.

By its share, this clone is medium-sized (0.01 to 0.1%). The rearrangement joins TRBV11-3 to TRBJ2-5, with a weak D call TRBD1 (5 bases). V dropped 5 bases and J dropped 2 bases, with 12 bases sitting between them. The CDR3 consists of 14 residues. Looked up from germline, CDR1 is SGHNT and CDR2 is YENEEA. The CDR3 region is CASSRNPGQETQYF. The CDR3 DNA follows: TGTGCCAGCAGCAGAAATCCAGGGCAAGAGACCCAGTACTTC.

This clone was seen ten or more times. V gene TRBV11-3 combines with J gene TRBJ2-2; maybe TRBD2 (6 bases). CDR1 and CDR2 from the germline V gene are SGHNT and YENEEA. Trimming shortened V by 5 bases and J by 0 bases, and 19 bases separated the two germline ends. The CDR3 is made up of 18 amino acids. The CDR3 protein is CASSERTTSPTNTGELFF. CDR3 bases: TGTGCCAGCAGCGAAAGAACCACTAGCCCTACGAACACCGGGGAGCTGTTTTTT.

The rearrangement uses TRBV19 and TRBJ1-4, with a tentative D call TRBD1 (5 bases). The ends were cut back, 5 bases at V and 5 bases at J, with 15 bases in the middle. Germline CDR1 and CDR2: LNHDA and SQIVND (reference sequence). This CDR3 has 15 amino acids. CDR3 region: CASSLPGRANEKLFF. The CDR3 bases are TGTGCCAGTAGTTTGCCGGGACGGGCGAATGAAAAACTGTTTTTT.

This clone has only a few counts. The chain links TRBV6-8 to TRBJ1-3; D gene uncertain. The CDR3 totals 17 residues. Germline values: CDR1 MNHGY, CDR2 SAAAGT. Trimming took off 5 bases at V and 0 bases at J, with 17 bases between the two ends. The CDR3 DNA reads as TGTGCCAGCAGTACCACGTGGACGGGTAACTCTGGAAACACCATATATTTT. Protein product: CASSTTWTGNSGNTIYF.

The chain couples TRBV10-2 to TRBJ2-6; no clear D gene. The CDR3 is 17 amino acids. Germline CDR1 is WSHSY and CDR2 is SAAADI. V was shortened by 3 bases and J by 0 bases, with 12 bases between the two germline ends. This CDR3 is CASSESPSGSGANVLTF. CDR3 nucleotides: TGCGCCAGCAGTGAATCCCCGTCGGGCTCTGGGGCCAACGTCCTGACTTTC.

The chain recombines TRBV6-8 with TRBJ1-3, with 7 bases fitting TRBD1. V shed 5 bases, J shed 4 bases, and the junction held 5 bases outside the gene matches. Germline values: CDR1 MNHGY, CDR2 SAAAGT. The CDR3 covers 14 residues. Written as DNA, the CDR3 is TGTGCCAGCAGTGAGACAGGGATGGGAAACACCATATATTTT. This translates into CASSETGMGNTIYF.

This clone was picked up a small number of times. This chain joins TRBV6-8 and TRBJ1-1; no clear D. Germline values: CDR1 MNHGY, CDR2 SAAAGT. This CDR3 has 13 residues. V shed 8 bases and J shed 0 bases, with 10 bases lying between them. This chain's CDR3 is CASPPPLNTEAFF. The CDR3 region has the DNA TGTGCCAGCCCCCCCCCGTTGAACACTGAAGCTTTCTTT.

This clone was found a few times. The V call is TRBV6-8, the J call TRBJ2-1; D not resolved. Germline CDR1 is MNHGY and CDR2 is SAAAGT. Trimming stripped 4 bases from V and 2 bases from J, with 9 bases between. The CDR3 loop spans 14 amino acids. The CDR3 nucleotides read TGTGCCAGCAGTTCTTCTTCCACCTACAATGAGCAGTTCTTC. Translating gives CASSSSSTYNEQFF.

This clone was found a few times. The DNA of the CDR3 is TGTGCCAGCAGCATCGGGACTAGCGGGAGCTTAGAGACCCAGTACTTC. It yields the protein CASSIGTSGSLETQYF. The chain is built from TRBV11-3 and TRBJ2-5; TRBD2 agrees at 14 bases. V shed 5 bases and J 4 bases; nucleotides not matched to a gene: 6. The germline V gene encodes CDR1 SGHNT and CDR2 YENEEA. There are 16 residues in the CDR3. Filled out from reference TRBV11-3 and TRBJ2-5, the complete variable domain reads EAGVVQSPRYKIIEKKQPVAFWCNPISGHNTLYWYLQNLGQGPELLIRYENEEAVDDSQLPKDRFSAERLKGVDSTLKIQPAELGDSAVYLCASSIGTSGSLETQYFGPGTRLLVL.

The chain combines TRBV9 with TRBJ1-2; 7 positions match TRBD1. This CDR3 is built from 15 residues. CDR1 and CDR2 (germline): SGDLS, YYNGEE. The trim removed 4 bases at V and 6 bases at J, leaving 12 bases unmatched. This CDR3 is CASSSRGQGEDGYTF. In DNA, the CDR3 is TGTGCCAGCAGCTCACGAGGGCAGGGGGAGGATGGCTACACCTTC.

This chain links TRBV23-1 with TRBJ2-1, with a weak D call TRBD2 (5 bases). TRBV23-1 is an ORF for which the function is uncertain. The ends were cut back, 6 bases at V and 12 bases at J, with 18 bases in the middle. The CDR3 sequence is 13 residues long. This CDR3 is CASSQDGLARQFF. CDR3 nucleotide sequence: TGCGCCAGCAGCCAAGACGGACTCGCCCGGCAGTTCTTC.

This clone occurred a few times. The chain uses TRBV11-3 and TRBJ1-4; 8 nucleotides line up with TRBD1. The V segment lost 5 bases and the J segment 8 bases; nucleotides outside the gene matches: 7. The CDR3 has 14 residues. Germline V CDR1 and CDR2: SGHNT, YENEEA. This chain's CDR3 is CASSVDRVGEKLFF. The CDR3 DNA reads as TGTGCCAGCAGCGTGGACAGGGTTGGCGAAAAACTGTTTTTT.

This clone was detected many times. The J gene is TRBJ1-1, the V gene TRBV11-3, with no clear D. Germline CDR1 SGHNT, CDR2 YENEEA. The CDR3 is 14 amino acids. V lost 3 bases, J lost 0 bases, and 8 bases lay in between. This CDR3 reads CASSFRGLNTEAFF. CDR3 bases: TGTGCCAGCAGCTTTAGAGGCTTGAACACTGAAGCTTTCTTT.

This clone was seen only a few times. V and J are TRBV29-1 and TRBJ2-7; the match to TRBD2 covers 9 bases. Germline assignment: CDR1 SQVTM and CDR2 ANQGSEA. Trimming at V came to 6 bases and at J to 2 bases, leaving 11 bases not matched to a gene. This CDR3 has 15 residues. This CDR3 is CSVNGLAGRTYEQYF. For the CDR3, the DNA is TGCAGCGTGAATGGGCTAGCGGGACGTACCTACGAGCAGTACTTC.

This clone was found many times. The rearrangement uses TRBV7-6 and TRBJ2-3; unclear D gene. The CDR3 spans 14 residues. Germline V gene data show CDR1 as SGHVS and CDR2 as FNYEAQ. With 3 bases removed from V and 6 bases from J, the gap between germline ends came to 13 bases. In nucleotides, the CDR3 is TGTGCCAGCAGCTTGGCCTCCACACTCGATACGCAGTATTTT. It encodes CASSLASTLDTQYF.